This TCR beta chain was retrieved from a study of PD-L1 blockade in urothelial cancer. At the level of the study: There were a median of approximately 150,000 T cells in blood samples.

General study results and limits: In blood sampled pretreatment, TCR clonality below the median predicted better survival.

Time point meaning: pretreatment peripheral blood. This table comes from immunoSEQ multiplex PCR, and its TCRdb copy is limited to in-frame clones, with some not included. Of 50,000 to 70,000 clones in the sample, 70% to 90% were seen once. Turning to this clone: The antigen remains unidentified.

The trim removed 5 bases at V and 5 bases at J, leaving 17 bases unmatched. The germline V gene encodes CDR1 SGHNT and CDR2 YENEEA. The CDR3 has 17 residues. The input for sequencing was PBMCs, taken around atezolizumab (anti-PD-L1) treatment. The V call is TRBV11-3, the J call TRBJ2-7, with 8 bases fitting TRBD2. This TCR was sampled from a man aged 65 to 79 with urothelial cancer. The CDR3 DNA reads TGTGCCAGCAGCCCCGAGGCAGGACTAGCCCCCCGGGACGAGCAGTACTTC. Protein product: CASSPEAGLAPRDEQYF.